A selection of T cell receptor beta chains follows, all from one sample in a study of cytomegalovirus exposure and HLA in healthy donors. Assay used: immunoSEQ multiplex PCR; TCRdb lists only in-frame clones, some missing. The data contain some 98,000 clones, about 83% of them singletons. The sample comprised PBMCs. The receptors stem from a woman younger than 45 in good health and CMV-seronegative. The CDR3 runs from the conserved cysteine through the conserved F or W. D genes are given only for firm matches. Clone size is stated in some rows and not others, as once, few, many or a class when expanded.

clone size | J gene | D gene | V gene | CDR3 protein | CDR3 DNA
NA | TRBJ1-2 | TRBD1 | TRBV7-9 | CASSANTGGQGYTF | TGTGCCAGCAGCGCAAATACAGGGGGTCAAGGCTACACCTTC
few | TRBJ2-3 | TRBD2 | TRBV29-1 | CSVGGLAITDTQYF | TGCAGCGTTGGGGGACTAGCAATCACAGATACGCAGTATTTT
NA | TRBJ2-1 | TRBD2 | TRBV5-1 | CASSLGLTSGLNNEQFF | TGCGCCAGCAGCCTGGGGCTTACTAGCGGGCTCAACAATGAGCAGTTCTTC
NA | TRBJ2-2 | NA | TRBV28 | CASSESGITDTGELFF | TGTGCCAGCAGTGAATCCGGGATAACGGACACCGGGGAGCTGTTTTTT
NA | TRBJ1-4 | NA | TRBV5-6 | CASSSRTLGNEKLFF | TGTGCCAGCAGTAGCCGCACCCTAGGAAACGAAAAACTGTTTTTT
NA | TRBJ2-7 | NA | TRBV28 | CASLSSVSYEQYF | TGTGCCAGCCTAAGTTCCGTTTCCTACGAGCAGTACTTC
NA | TRBJ2-7 | TRBD1 | TRBV6-5 | CASSYSRDSTHEQYF | TGTGCCAGCAGTTATTCCCGGGACAGTACCCACGAGCAGTACTTC
NA | TRBJ2-1 | NA | TRBV27 | CASSLVGVGYNEQFF | TGTGCCAGCAGTTTGGTGGGAGTGGGCTACAATGAGCAGTTCTTC
NA | TRBJ1-1 | NA | TRBV5-4 | CASSLISGDTEAFF | TGTGCCAGCAGCTTGATCTCAGGGGACACTGAAGCTTTCTTT
few | TRBJ2-3 | NA | TRBV7-9 | CASILGNRGTDTQYF | TGTGCCAGCATCCTCGGGAACAGGGGCACAGATACGCAGTATTTT
NA | TRBJ1-1 | NA | TRBV5-6 | CASSRRWGGEAFF | TGTGCCAGCAGCCGCCGATGGGGGGGTGAAGCTTTCTTT
NA | TRBJ2-1 | TRBD2 | TRBV6-1 | CASSESPIAGVGNEQFF | TGTGCCAGCAGTGAAAGCCCTATAGCGGGAGTAGGTAATGAGCAGTTCTTC
NA | TRBJ2-7 | TRBD1 | TRBV7-2 | CASSSGTGAALQYF | TGTGCCAGCAGTTCAGGGACAGGGGCCGCTTTGCAGTACTTC
few | TRBJ2-7 | TRBD1 | TRBV7-6 | CASSLLLRDRAREQYF | TGTGCCAGCAGCTTATTACTCCGGGACAGGGCAAGGGAGCAGTACTTC
NA | TRBJ1-3 | NA | TRBV6-5 | CASSYGPSLGNTIYF | TGTGCCAGCAGTTACGGCCCTTCCCTCGGAAACACCATATATTTT
NA | TRBJ1-2 | NA | TRBV7-9 | CASSLARGARSGYTF | TGTGCCAGCAGCTTAGCACGCGGTGCACGGAGCGGCTACACCTTC
NA | TRBJ2-7 | NA | TRBV9 | CASSGGPVSSYEQYF | TGTGCCAGCAGCGGCGGCCCCGTCAGCTCCTACGAGCAGTACTTC
NA | TRBJ2-3 | NA | TRBV7-6 | CASSISWSPTDTQYF | TGTGCCAGCAGCATTAGTTGGTCCCCCACAGATACGCAGTATTTT
once | TRBJ2-6 | TRBD1 | TRBV9 | CASRWTGANSGANVLTF | TGTGCCAGCAGGTGGACAGGGGCAAACTCTGGGGCCAACGTCCTGACTTTC
once | TRBJ1-2 | NA | TRBV7-9 | CASSLVSGWDGYTF | TGTGCCAGCAGCTTAGTATCCGGGTGGGATGGCTACACCTTC
NA | TRBJ1-2 | NA | TRBV29-1 | CSVVLGADYGYTF | TGCAGCGTCGTTCTGGGGGCTGACTATGGCTACACCTTC
NA | TRBJ2-1 | TRBD2 | TRBV6-5 | CASSFRLAEYNEQFF | TGTGCCAGCAGTTTTAGACTAGCGGAATACAATGAGCAGTTCTTC
NA | TRBJ2-2 | TRBD1 | TRBV5-4 | CASSPMLSGQGSSTGELFF | TGTGCCAGCAGCCCGATGTTATCAGGACAGGGTTCAAGCACCGGGGAGCTGTTTTTT